Each of the 7 T cell receptor beta chains below was sequenced from the same sample in a study of shared clonotypes between healthy human individuals (dated by TCRdb to 2020 to 2022). The library was produced with the immunoSEQ multiplex PCR assay. The source is immuneACCESS, and TCRdb retained only in-frame sequences with V and J called. Part of the clones is not carried over; for the studies checked, unresolved V genes explain less than half of this, and the remainder is unexplained. Across this sample there are roughly 490,000 clones, with less than 80% seen only once. The top ten hold approximately 12% of the sample. Sequenced: PBMCs. The source of these receptors is a woman in her thirties or forties in good health. Some clones in this sample may be carry-over from other donors' samples.

The rearrangement links TRBV5-6 to TRBJ1-3; tentative D call: TRBD1 (6 bases). The CDR3 contains 15 residues. Trimming left V 4 bases short and J 0 bases short, with 11 bases between. The germline gives CDR1 SGHDT, CDR2 YYEEEE. The CDR3 coding sequence is TGTGCCAGCAGCGGACGGGACACCTCTGGAAACACCATATATTTT. Residues: CASSGRDTSGNTIYF.

The genes are TRBV10-3 and TRBJ2-5, with 11 bases matching TRBD2. The CDR3 covers 17 residues. Germline assignment: CDR1 ENHRY and CDR2 SYGVKD. V trimming: 6 bases; J trimming: 5 bases; junction bases outside the gene matches: 14. CDR3 coding DNA: TGTGCCATCAGACCGGGGGTAGCGGGAGGGGGTCGGGAGACCCAGTACTTC. It yields the protein CAIRPGVAGGGRETQYF.

The sample holds one count of this clone. V and J are TRBV6-5 and TRBJ2-4; weak D call: TRBD2 (5 bases). This CDR3 contains 15 residues. V lost 4 bases to trimming and J lost 4 bases, with 14 bases between them. Looked up from germline, CDR1 is MNHEY and CDR2 is SVGAGI. The CDR3, as DNA: TGTGCCAGCAGTTCCCTCTCCCCGGGGAAAAACATTCAGTACTTC. Its protein product is CASSSLSPGKNIQYF.

The chain joins TRBV18 to TRBJ2-1, with D tentatively TRBD2 (6 bases). The CDR3 has 16 residues. Germline V lookup: CDR1 KGHSH, CDR2 LQKENI. The germline V and J ends were trimmed by 2 bases and 2 bases, with 13 bases remaining between them. For the CDR3, the DNA is TGTGCCAGCTCACCATTCGGGGCGGGAACCTACAATGAGCAGTTCTTC. Translated, it gives CASSPFGAGTYNEQFF.

J is TRBJ2-1 and V is TRBV7-2; a weak D match, TRBD2 (6 bases). The germline V gene encodes CDR1 SGHTA and CDR2 FQGNSA. The CDR3 covers 12 residues. V lost 3 bases to trimming and J lost 12 bases, with 12 bases between them. CDR3 sequence: CASSFGGIRQFF. As DNA, the CDR3 is TGTGCCAGCAGCTTTGGAGGGATCCGGCAGTTCTTC.

The genes are TRBV6-4 and TRBJ2-1; 12 bases are a match to TRBD2. With V trimmed by 5 bases and J by 4 bases, 3 bases remained unmatched. The length of the CDR3 is 15 residues. Germline V gives CDR1 MRHNA, CDR2 SNTAGT. The CDR3, as DNA: TGTGCCAGCAGTCGGACTAGCGGGGATTACAATGAGCAGTTCTTC. As protein: CASSRTSGDYNEQFF.

This sequence joins TRBV11-3 and TRBJ2-2, with D perhaps matching TRBD1 (6 bases). V was cut by 2 bases and J by 0 bases, with 7 bases left in between. This CDR3 comprises 15 residues. The germline gives CDR1 SGHNT, CDR2 YENEEA. The CDR3 sequence: CASSLSGANTGELFF. CDR3 coding DNA: TGTGCCAGCAGCTTATCAGGGGCGAACACCGGGGAGCTGTTTTTT.